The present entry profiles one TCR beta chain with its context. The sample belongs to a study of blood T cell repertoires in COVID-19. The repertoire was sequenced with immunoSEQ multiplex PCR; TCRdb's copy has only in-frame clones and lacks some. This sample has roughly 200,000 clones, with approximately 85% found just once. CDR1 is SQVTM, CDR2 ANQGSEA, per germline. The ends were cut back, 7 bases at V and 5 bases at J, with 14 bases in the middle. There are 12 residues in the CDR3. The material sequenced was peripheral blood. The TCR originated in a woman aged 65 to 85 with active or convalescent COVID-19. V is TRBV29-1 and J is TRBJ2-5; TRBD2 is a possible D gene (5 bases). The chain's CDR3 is CSAARGSETQYF. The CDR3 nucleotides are TGCAGCGCGGCCCGGGGTAGCGAGACCCAGTACTTC. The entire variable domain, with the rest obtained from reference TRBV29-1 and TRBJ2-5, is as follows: SAVISQKPSRDICQRGTSLTIQCQVDSQVTMMFWYRQQPGQSLTLIATANQGSEATYESGFVIDKFPISRPNLTFSTLTVSNMSPEDSSIYLCSAARGSETQYFGPGTRLLVL.